This TCR beta chain was observed in a study of T cells in Graves' hyperthyroidism and ophthalmopathy (dated by TCRdb to the late 2010s). General notes on the study: Peripheral blood samples were taken at the time of initial diagnosis, prior to any treatment. Prospective prediction of ophthalmopathy was tested in an independent validation cohort consisting of 18 hyperthyroidism patients and around 17 patients who later progressed to ophthalmopathy. According to the paper, TCR Vbeta CDR3 sequencing was carried out on 120 to 150 peripheral blood samples, which came from over 40 ophthalmopathy, around 75 hyperthyroidism and some 17 progressor patients. After blood sampling, hyperthyroidism patients were treated with methimazole at a starting dose of 30 mg daily, and ophthalmopathy patients were treated with high-dose intravenous methylprednisolone. A discovery cohort of roughly 100 patients, approximately 45 with Graves' ophthalmopathy and more than 55 with stable Graves' hyperthyroidism, was used to find distinguishing TCR V-J signatures. In addition, the study compared T-cell repertoires in thyroid tissue and in blood from five to seven Graves' hyperthyroidism patients. The 75 to 100 discovery patients were divided at random into training and test sets in a 7:3 ratio.

The TCR beta CDR3 regions were amplified from RNA transcripts. A first-round RT-PCR of the TCR CDR3 used the HTBI primer set with the Qiagen OneStep RT-PCR kit. A second multiplex PCR round built the libraries, followed by size selection and purification. Sequencing of the libraries was done on an Illumina HiSeq2000 using paired-end 100 bp reads. Turning to the authors' computational methods: SOAPnuke was used to process the raw data, throwing out any read that contained adapters or uncalled bases, had a mean Phred below 15, or lacked an exact constant-primer or identifier match. COPE v1.2.5 was used to merge high-quality paired reads, and clonotypes were defined as unique nucleotide sequences. Clonotypes were aligned to IMGT TRBV, TRBD and TRBJ reference segments using MiTCR v1.1. Only V-J combinations with frequency above 0.0001, covering about 99% of repertoires, were analysed. A TCS score was defined as the ratio between F50 (clonal expansion) and ExV (chaos), using BLOSUM62-based TCRdist between CDR3 peptides within each V-J. Welch's t-statistics and random forest reduced 450 to 600 V-J features to 13, which were used in a naive Bayes classifier (R e1071). TCRdb's own reprocessing of the public reads used fastp at Q25 and MiXCR and kept productive beta chains. Each record represents a unique CDR3 protein, reported with the most common genes and DNA among its rows. The V and J calls reflect TCRdb's pipeline rather than the authors' work. For this sample there are a few hundred thousand distinct CDR3 sequences; about a fifth appear just once. The ten biggest clones cover over 35% of the sample.

Ophthalmopathy patients had moderately to severely active disease, Clinical Activity Score of at least 3, NOSPECS grade of at least 4, and duration under 3 months. The study excluded patients with uncontrolled infections, other autoimmune diseases, pregnancy or lactation. Clinical symptoms, serum thyroxine and TRAb, thyroid ultrasound, and orbital computed tomography formed the basis for the diagnoses. PBMCs were isolated from about 9.2 ml of fresh peripheral blood by Ficoll-Paque density gradient centrifugation. Total RNA was extracted using Trizol reagent, and RNA quality was assessed on an Agilent 2100 Bioanalyzer. This clonotype was observed at least ten times. The antigen it binds to is not known. No base quality information exists; no much larger clone differs at one position. CDR1 and CDR2 are read off the germline V gene (reference sequence) as DFQATT and SNEGSKA. Spanning cysteine to phenylalanine, the CDR3 consists of 12 amino acids. The DNA shown is the 36-base CDR3, in frame from base 1. At the junction V is shortened by 0 bases and J by 10 bases; bases outside the gene matches: 4.

The paper as a whole reports these results and caveats: In cross-validation, a model built on a 13 V-J signature told ophthalmopathy apart from stable hyperthyroidism with 87.88% sensitivity and about 81% specificity, and in testing the same model reached 80%/75%. In validation, the model predicted progression to ophthalmopathy with roughly 70% sensitivity and around 72% specificity, a median of about 6 months before onset. Sample size was not statistically predetermined, and blinding of investigators to group allocation was not performed. Most expanded thyroid clonotypes (frequency above 0.001) were also detected in blood, suggesting blood repertoires may reflect thyroid immune responses.

Recombination connected TRBV20-1 to TRBJ1-1; 8 bases in the junction line up with TRBD1. Sequencing used blood. The TCR was taken from a man between 18 and 29 years old with Graves' ophthalmopathy. In nucleotides, the sequence is TGCAGTGCTAGAGACAGGGGGCTGGGAGCTTTCTTT. Its protein product is CSARDRGLGAFF.